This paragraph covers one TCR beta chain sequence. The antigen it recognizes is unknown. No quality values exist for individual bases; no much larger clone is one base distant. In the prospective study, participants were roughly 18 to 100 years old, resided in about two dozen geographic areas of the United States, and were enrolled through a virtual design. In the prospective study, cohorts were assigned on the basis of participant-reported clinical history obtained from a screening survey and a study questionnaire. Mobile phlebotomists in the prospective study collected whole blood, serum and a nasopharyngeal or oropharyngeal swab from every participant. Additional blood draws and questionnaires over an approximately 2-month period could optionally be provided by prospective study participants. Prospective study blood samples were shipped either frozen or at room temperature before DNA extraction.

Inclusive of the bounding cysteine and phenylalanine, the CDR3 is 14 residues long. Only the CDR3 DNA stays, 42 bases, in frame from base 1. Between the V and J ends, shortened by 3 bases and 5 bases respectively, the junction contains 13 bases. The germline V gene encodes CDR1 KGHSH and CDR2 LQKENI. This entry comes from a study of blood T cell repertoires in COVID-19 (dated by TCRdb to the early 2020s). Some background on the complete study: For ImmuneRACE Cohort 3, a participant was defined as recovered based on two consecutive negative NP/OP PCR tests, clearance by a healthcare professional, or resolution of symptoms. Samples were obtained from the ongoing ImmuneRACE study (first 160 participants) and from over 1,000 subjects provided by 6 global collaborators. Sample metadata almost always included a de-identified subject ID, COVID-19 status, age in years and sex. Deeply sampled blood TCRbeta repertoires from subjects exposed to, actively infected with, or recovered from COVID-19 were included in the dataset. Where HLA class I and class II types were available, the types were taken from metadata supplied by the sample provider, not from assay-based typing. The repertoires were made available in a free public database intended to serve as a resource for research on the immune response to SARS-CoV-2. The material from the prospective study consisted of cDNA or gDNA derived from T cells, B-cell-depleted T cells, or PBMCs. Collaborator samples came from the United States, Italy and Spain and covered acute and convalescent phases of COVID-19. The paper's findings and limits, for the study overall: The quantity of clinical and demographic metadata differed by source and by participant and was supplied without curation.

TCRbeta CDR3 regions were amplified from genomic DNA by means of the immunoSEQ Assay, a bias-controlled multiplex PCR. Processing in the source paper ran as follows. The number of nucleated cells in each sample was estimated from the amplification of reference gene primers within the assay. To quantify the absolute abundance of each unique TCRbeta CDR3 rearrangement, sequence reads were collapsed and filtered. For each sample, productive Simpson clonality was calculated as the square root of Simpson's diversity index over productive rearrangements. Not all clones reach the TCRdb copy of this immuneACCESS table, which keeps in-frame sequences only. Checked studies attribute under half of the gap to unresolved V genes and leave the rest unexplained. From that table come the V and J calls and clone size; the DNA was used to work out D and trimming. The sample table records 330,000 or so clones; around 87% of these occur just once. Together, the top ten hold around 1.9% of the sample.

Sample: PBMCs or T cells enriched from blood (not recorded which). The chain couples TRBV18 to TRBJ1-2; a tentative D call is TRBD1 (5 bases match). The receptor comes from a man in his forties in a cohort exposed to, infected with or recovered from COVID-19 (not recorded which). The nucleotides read TGTGCCAGCTCACCGACAGATACCGTGTATGGCTACACCTTC. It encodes CASSPTDTVYGYTF.